This T cell receptor beta chain was recovered during a study of tumor-infiltrating lymphocytes in primary liver carcinoma. Constant-region priming of about 0.5 ug total RNA yielded TCR beta cDNA. Nested multiplex PCR, run for three rounds with slightly modified ARM-PCR, yielded TCR beta libraries. TRBV1-TRBV30 forward primers paired with a C-beta reverse primer were used in the first two PCR rounds, which ran roughly 9 cycles each. TCRdb re-analysed the multiplex PCR reads in MiXCR, keeping a single row per CDR3 protein. The table records about 120,000 distinct CDR3 sequences, nearly 70% of them present only once. The tissue used was unsorted bulk material of roughly 17-34 mg. RNA and DNA were co-extracted from it with the AllPrep DNA/RNA mini kit. This clonotype came up once. The junction departs from the called germline gene at one end, perhaps through a read error. This CDR3 has 14 residues. The germline V gene has CDR1 SGHDT and CDR2 YYEEEE.

The sample was tumor-adjacent normal liver tissue. This chain connects TRBV5-6 to TRBJ1-1; 7 nucleotides match TRBD1. The clonotype was recovered from a woman in her sixties with primary liver carcinoma and hepatitis B virus infection. The chain's CDR3 is CVSSLGDSGTEALF. CDR3 nucleotide sequence: TGTGTCAGCAGCTTGGGGGACAGCGGCACTGAAGCTTTATTT. The whole variable domain, remainder taken from reference TRBV5-6 and TRBJ1-1, is DAGVTQSPTHLIKTRGQQVTLRCSPKSGHDTVSWYQQALGQGPQFIFQYYEEEERQRGNFPDRFSGHQFPNYSSELNVNALLLGDSALYLCVSSLGDSGTEALFGQGTRLTVV.